What follows are 25 T cell receptor beta chains derived from one specimen sequenced in a study of identifying expanded T cells in peripheral blood. Sequencing was performed with immunoSEQ multiplex PCR; in TCRdb, only in-frame clones are kept and a portion is missing. The repertoire has approximately 59,000 clones, about nine tenths of them found once; the top ten carry roughly 3.5%. Sequenced material: blood. Receptors originate from a person between 18 and 75 years old in good health.

V and J are TRBV6-5 and TRBJ1-2; maybe TRBD1 (6 bases). Germline loops: CDR1 MNHEY, CDR2 SVGAGI. The CDR3 length is 15 residues. V shed 2 bases and J shed 1 base, with 11 bases lying between them. The chain's CDR3 is CASSYGGYGNYGYTF. The CDR3, as DNA: TGTGCCAGCAGTTACGGGGGCTACGGTAACTATGGCTACACCTTC.

The rearrangement uses TRBV6-1 and TRBJ2-7; D may be TRBD1 (6 bases). The CDR3 extends over 14 amino acids. Germline CDR1 MNHNS, CDR2 SASEGT. V gave up 0 bases and J gave up 0 bases, with 6 bases separating them. CDR3 loop: CASSEADSSYEQYF. In DNA form, the CDR3 reads TGTGCCAGCAGTGAAGCGGACAGCTCCTACGAGCAGTACTTC.

The V and J genes are TRBV4-1 and TRBJ1-1; no definite D call. Trimming removed 1 base from V and 6 bases from J, with 6 bases in between. The CDR3 sequence is 12 residues long. CDR1 MGHRA and CDR2 YSYEKL come from the germline V gene. CDR3 sequence reads: CASSQAGAEAFF. CDR3 nucleotide sequence: TGCGCCAGCAGCCAAGCCGGGGCTGAAGCTTTCTTT.

About this clone: The junction does not match germline at one end; this may be a read error. The chain uses TRBV5-4 and TRBJ2-7; no clear D. The CDR3 has 15 amino acids. Germline CDR1 SGHNT, CDR2 YYREEE (reference sequence). The CDR3 DNA reads TGCGCCAGCAGCCAAACCTTTCCAAGCTCCTACGAGCAGTACTTC. It encodes CASSQTFPSSYEQYF.

The V gene is TRBV6-6, the J gene TRBJ2-1; no clear D gene. Per germline, CDR1 MNHNY and CDR2 SVGAGI (reference sequence). The CDR3 contains 13 residues. Trimming left V 7 bases short and J 7 bases short, with 14 bases between. CDR3 in amino acids: CASTSGPFNEQFF. CDR3 DNA sequence: TGTGCCAGCACGTCAGGTCCCTTTAATGAGCAGTTCTTC.

This rearrangement joins TRBV30 to TRBJ1-1; no definite D call. The CDR3 loop spans 15 amino acids. From germline, CDR1 is GTSNPN and CDR2 SVGIG (reference sequence). V dropped 4 bases and J dropped 0 bases, with 15 bases sitting between them. The DNA of the CDR3 is TGTGCCTGGACCAGACGGCCCCCCATGAACACTGAAGCTTTCTTT. This translates into CAWTRRPPMNTEAFF.

The rearrangement uses TRBV7-2 and TRBJ2-1; 9 bases are a match to TRBD1. The CDR3 loop spans 15 amino acids. Per the germline V gene, CDR1 is SGHTA and CDR2 is FQGNSA. With 5 bases clipped from V and 4 bases from J, the junction kept 6 bases outside the gene matches. The CDR3 DNA sequence: TGTGCCAGCAGCCCGGACAGGGGCATATACAATGAGCAGTTCTTC. Amino acids: CASSPDRGIYNEQFF.

The chain employs TRBV2 and TRBJ1-5; D unresolved. The length of the CDR3 is 17 residues. Per the germline V gene, CDR1 is SNHLY and CDR2 is FYNNEI. Trimming left V 3 bases short and J 3 bases short, with 18 bases between. This CDR3 is CASSEGAGNRPNQPQHF. The CDR3 DNA reads TGTGCCAGCAGTGAGGGCGCAGGTAATAGACCCAATCAGCCCCAGCATTTT.

The CDR3 bases are TGTGCCAGCAGCGTAGGAGGGGGGGCCCACGAGCAGTACTTC. It encodes CASSVGGGAHEQYF. The chain recombines TRBV9 with TRBJ2-7; TRBD2 is a possible D gene (7 bases). Germline CDR1 is SGDLS and CDR2 is YYNGEE. V was shortened by 0 bases and J by 5 bases, with 12 bases between the two germline ends. The CDR3 is 14 amino acids.

J is TRBJ2-4 and V is TRBV4-3, with a tentative D call TRBD2 (7 bases). The CDR3 sequence is 15 residues long. The germline V and J ends were trimmed by 0 bases and 11 bases, with 17 bases remaining between them. In germline, CDR1 is LGHNA, CDR2 YSLEER. CDR3 in amino acids: CASSQDYWRGLFQYF. In DNA, the CDR3 is TGCGCCAGCAGCCAAGATTATTGGCGGGGGCTTTTTCAGTACTTC.

The chain joins TRBV6-1 to TRBJ2-2; a possible D gene is TRBD2 (6 bases). The CDR3 covers 15 residues. Trimming cost V 6 bases and J 8 bases, with 19 bases left between them. CDR1 MNHNS and CDR2 SASEGT come from the germline V gene. Here the CDR3 DNA reads TGTGCCAGCAGCGTCGTAACGGGGGATTGGGGGGAGCTGTTTTTT. Protein sequence: CASSVVTGDWGELFF.

This clone rates as medium-sized. The chain joins TRBV4-3 to TRBJ1-1, with D hard to call. Trimming shortened V by 4 bases and J by 1 base, and 7 bases separated the two germline ends. CDR3 length equals 13 residues. CDR1 is LGHNA, CDR2 YSLEER, per germline. CDR3 region: CASSLGRNTEAFF. The CDR3 DNA reads as TGCGCCAGCAGCCTCGGTAGGAACACTGAAGCTTTCTTT.

The chain has TRBV6-6 and TRBJ1-2, with D perhaps TRBD1 (6 bases). Per the germline V gene, CDR1 is MNHNY and CDR2 is SVGAGI (reference sequence). This CDR3 has 16 amino acids. The V end lost 5 bases, the J end lost 2 bases, and 18 bases lay between the germline ends. CDR3 region: CASSGSKFGQNYGYTF. The CDR3, as DNA: TGTGCCAGCAGTGGGTCGAAATTTGGACAGAACTATGGCTACACCTTC.

The V gene is TRBV6-1, the J gene TRBJ2-5; perhaps TRBD2 as D (5 bases). V was shortened by 8 bases and J by 2 bases, with 15 bases between the two germline ends. In germline, CDR1 is MNHNS, CDR2 SASEGT. The CDR3 contains 14 residues. The CDR3 sequence: CASLPDWSQETQYF. DNA of the CDR3: TGTGCCAGCCTTCCGGACTGGTCTCAAGAGACCCAGTACTTC.

This clone turned up a few times. This chain connects TRBV28 to TRBJ2-7, with D tentatively TRBD2 (6 bases). This CDR3 is built from 12 residues. The V gene lost 5 bases and the J gene lost 4 bases, with 9 bases spanning the gap. CDR1 and CDR2 (germline): MDHEN, SYDVKM. CDR3 nucleotide sequence: TGTGCCAGCAGTATGAGCGGGTACGAGCAGTACTTC. It codes for CASSMSGYEQYF.

In its sample, this clone was seen a few times. The chain links TRBV5-4 to TRBJ2-3; a possible D gene is TRBD2 (5 bases). This CDR3 is 15 amino acids long. V lost 0 bases to trimming and J lost 5 bases, with 13 bases between them. Germline assignment: CDR1 SGHNT and CDR2 YYREEE (reference sequence). CDR3: CASSLDPSLGDTQYF. The DNA of the CDR3 is TGTGCCAGCAGCTTGGACCCCTCACTAGGAGATACGCAGTATTTT.

The chain is built from TRBV19 and TRBJ1-1, with D possibly matching TRBD1 (5 bases). CDR1 and CDR2 from the germline V gene are LNHDA and SQIVND (reference sequence). Trimming took off 3 bases at V and 3 bases at J, with 14 bases between the two ends. CDR3 length: 15 amino acids. The CDR3 sequence is CASSIDGGGDTEAFF. The CDR3 DNA is TGTGCCAGTAGTATTGACGGGGGAGGGGACACTGAAGCTTTCTTT. The entire variable domain, with the rest obtained from reference TRBV19 and TRBJ1-1, is as follows: DGGITQSPKYLFRKEGQNVTLSCEQNLNHDAMYWYRQDPGQGLRLIYYSQIVNDFQKGDIAEGYSVSREKKESFPLTVTSAQKNPTAFYLCASSIDGGGDTEAFFGQGTRLTVV.

This clone has just one count. This sequence joins TRBV7-2 and TRBJ1-1, with TRBD1 matching 9 bases. This CDR3 comprises 15 residues. After removal of 1 base from V and 5 bases from J, the junction contained 5 bases not matched to a gene. Germline V gene lookup returns CDR1 SGHTA and CDR2 FQGNSA. The CDR3 nucleotides read TGTGCCAGCAGCTTAGTGGGACAGGGAGGGACTGAAGCTTTCTTT. This codes for CASSLVGQGGTEAFF.

V gene TRBV7-2 combines with J gene TRBJ2-2; D is possibly TRBD2 (6 bases). V gave up 4 bases and J gave up 6 bases, with 15 bases separating them. This CDR3 comprises 15 residues. Germline V gives CDR1 SGHTA, CDR2 FQGNSA. Written as DNA, the CDR3 is TGTGCCAGCAGCTCCAAGACGGGGGACGCCGGGGAGCTGTTTTTT. The encoded protein is CASSSKTGDAGELFF.

The rearrangement joins TRBV7-8 to TRBJ1-3; D perhaps matches TRBD1 (5 bases). In germline, CDR1 is SGHVS, CDR2 FQNEAQ. The CDR3 length is 12 residues. Trimming left V 5 bases short and J 14 bases short, with 16 bases between. CDR3 region: CASSLGTPPLYF. CDR3 DNA: TGTGCCAGCAGCCTCGGGACTCCTCCTTTATATTTT. Supplemented by reference TRBV7-8 and TRBJ1-3, the full variable domain reads GAGVSQSPRYKVAKRGQDVALRCDPISGHVSLFWYQQALGQGPEFLTYFQNEAQLDKSGLPSDRFFAERPEGSVSTLKIQRTQQEDSAVYLCASSLGTPPLYFGEGSWLTVV.

The rearrangement uses TRBV11-3 and TRBJ1-1, with a possible D match to TRBD1 (5 bases). V was shortened by 5 bases and J by 1 base, with 11 bases between the two germline ends. Germline V lookup: CDR1 SGHNT, CDR2 YENEEA. This CDR3 spans 14 amino acids. The CDR3 spells CASSPGTTNTEAFF. CDR3 bases: TGTGCCAGCAGCCCAGGGACTACGAACACTGAAGCTTTCTTT.

V and J are TRBV9 and TRBJ2-7; a possible D gene is TRBD1 (6 bases). Trimming pared 0 bases from V and 1 base from J, leaving 11 bases between. This CDR3 has 15 residues. Germline CDR1 SGDLS, CDR2 YYNGEE. The CDR3 reads CASSVVGDKSYEQYF. CDR3 nucleotide sequence: TGTGCCAGCAGCGTAGTAGGGGACAAATCCTACGAGCAGTACTTC.

This chain joins TRBV5-4 and TRBJ2-3; TRBD1 matches 8 bases. The V gene's germline CDR1 is SGHNT and CDR2 YYREEE (reference sequence). The trim removed 0 bases at V and 3 bases at J, leaving 3 bases unmatched. The CDR3 consists of 15 residues. The CDR3 loop is CASSLETGVTDTQYF. The CDR3 nucleotides read TGTGCCAGCAGCTTGGAGACAGGGGTAACAGATACGCAGTATTTT.

The CDR3 loop reads CASSLVGSGLKETQYF. CDR3 coding DNA: TGCGCCAGCAGCTTGGTGGGGTCGGGGTTGAAAGAGACCCAGTACTTC. The rearrangement uses TRBV5-1 and TRBJ2-5; a possible D gene is TRBD2 (5 bases). This CDR3 is 16 amino acids long. The germline V gene has CDR1 SGHRS and CDR2 YFSETQ. V was trimmed by 0 bases and J by 3 bases, leaving 15 bases between them.

The chain couples TRBV5-1 to TRBJ2-7; D possibly uses TRBD1 or TRBD2 (5 bases each). The CDR3 extends over 14 amino acids. The germline CDR1 and CDR2 sequences are SGHRS and YFSETQ. V was shortened by 8 bases and J by 3 bases, with 18 bases between the two germline ends. CDR3 bases: TGCGCCAGTTGTAACGAGGGGTTGCTCTACGAGCAGTACTTC. Amino acid sequence: CASCNEGLLYEQYF.